This passage covers 13 T cell receptor beta chains from one sample sequenced in a study of cytomegalovirus exposure and HLA in healthy donors. PCR amplification relied on 60 Vbeta primers (plus 13 Jbeta primers). Some clones are missing from TCRdb's copy, which holds only in-frame ones; the method was immunoSEQ multiplex PCR. Recorded for this sample: tens of thousands of clones. The specimen was PBMCs. These receptors all stem from a human donor in good health.

This rearrangement joins TRBV19 to TRBJ2-1; a weak D match, TRBD2 (7 bases). Germline CDR1 LNHDA, CDR2 SQIVND (reference sequence). Trimming removed 4 bases from V and 3 bases from J, with 28 bases in between. The CDR3 is 20 amino acids. In nucleotides, the CDR3 is TGTGCCAGTAGTAACTTGGGGGGGCCACATGGGGGGGTCGGCTACAATGAGCAGTTCTTC. It yields the protein CASSNLGGPHGGVGYNEQFF.

The chain links TRBV6-1 to TRBJ1-1; weak D call: TRBD1 (6 bases). V dropped 2 bases and J dropped 1 base, with 11 bases sitting between them. CDR3 size: 15 residues. Germline values: CDR1 MNHNS, CDR2 SASEGT. In DNA, the CDR3 is TGTGCCAGCAGTGAACGGGGGGCCACGAACACTGAAGCTTTCTTT. Amino acids: CASSERGATNTEAFF.

This chain links TRBV18 with TRBJ2-7, with D unresolved. Germline assignment: CDR1 KGHSH and CDR2 LQKENI. The CDR3 sequence is 16 residues long. The germline V and J ends were trimmed by 2 bases and 0 bases, with 14 bases remaining between them. The CDR3 DNA follows: TGTGCCAGCTCACCAGGAGTTGGTCCCAGCTCCTACGAGCAGTACTTC. Translating gives CASSPGVGPSSYEQYF.

This rearrangement joins TRBV5-1 to TRBJ2-7, with 8 nucleotides matching TRBD1. CDR3 length: 14 amino acids. The V and J ends lost 4 bases and 5 bases, in that order; junction bases with no gene match: 8. Germline lookup yields CDR1 SGHRS and CDR2 YFSETQ. CDR3 residues: CASSTYRTGNEQYF. The CDR3 DNA reads TGCGCCAGCAGCACCTATAGGACAGGGAACGAGCAGTACTTC.

The gene calls are TRBV9 and TRBJ1-6; D is uncertain. Deletions cut 2 bases from V and 6 bases from J, with 9 bases between. CDR3 length equals 14 residues. Germline CDR1 and CDR2: SGDLS and YYNGEE. This chain's CDR3 is CASSVGQVNSPLHF. The CDR3 nucleotides are TGTGCCAGCAGCGTCGGTCAGGTTAATTCACCCCTCCACTTT. Filled out from reference TRBV9 and TRBJ1-6, the complete variable domain reads DSGVTQTPKHLITATGQRVTLRCSPRSGDLSVYWYQQSLDQGLQFLIQYYNGEERAKGNILERFSAQQFPDLHSELNLSSLELGDSALYFCASSVGQVNSPLHFGNGTRLTVT.

On this clone itself: Compared with germline, one end of the junction differs, possibly owing to a read error. The chain has TRBV30 and TRBJ1-6; no clear D. CDR1 and CDR2 (germline): GTSNPN, SVGIG (reference sequence). The CDR3 covers 14 residues. Here the CDR3 reads CAWSRERRNSPLHF. Here the CDR3 DNA reads TGTGCCTGGAGTCGGGAAAGGCGGAATTCACCCCTACACTTT.

The rearrangement joins TRBV28 to TRBJ2-2; the D gene is possibly TRBD2 (7 bases). V lost 6 bases and J lost 4, with 15 bases in between. The CDR3 spans 15 residues. From germline, CDR1 is MDHEN and CDR2 SYDVKM. The chain's CDR3 is CASSRGGGSTGELFF. In DNA, the CDR3 is TGTGCCAGCAGCCGAGGGGGGGGGAGCACCGGGGAGCTGTTTTTT.

The chain is built from TRBV5-4 and TRBJ2-7; D is perhaps TRBD2 (5 bases). The CDR3 runs 13 residues. Trimming left V 2 bases short and J 6 bases short, with 12 bases between. The germline CDR1 and CDR2 sequences are SGHNT and YYREEE (reference sequence). The CDR3 is CASSFGGMGEQYF. CDR3 coding DNA: TGTGCCAGCAGCTTTGGAGGAATGGGCGAGCAGTACTTC.

The chain is built from TRBV4-1 and TRBJ2-1; 8 nucleotides match TRBD1. The junction had 3 bases not matched to a gene; V was cut back by 0 bases and J by 8 bases. The germline V gene encodes CDR1 MGHRA and CDR2 YSYEKL. The length of the CDR3 is 14 residues. The CDR3 DNA sequence: TGCGCCAGCAGCCAAGACAGGGGGCCCGATGAGCAGTTCTTC. Translated, it gives CASSQDRGPDEQFF.

This rearrangement joins TRBV7-2 to TRBJ1-5, with a possible D match to TRBD1 (6 bases). The germline V and J ends were trimmed by 5 bases and 4 bases, with 15 bases remaining between them. The CDR3 contains 15 residues. Germline V gene lookup returns CDR1 SGHTA and CDR2 FQGNSA. The CDR3 coding sequence is TGTGCCAGCAGCCAATCCGGGACAAAGAATCAGCCCCAGCATTTT. Translation gives CASSQSGTKNQPQHF.

This chain links TRBV19 with TRBJ1-2, with D possibly being TRBD1 (5 bases). CDR1 is LNHDA, CDR2 SQIVND, per germline (reference sequence). Trimming shortened V by 9 bases and J by 8 bases, and 19 bases separated the two germline ends. The CDR3 runs 13 residues. The CDR3 loop reads CASRRGGVSGYTF. CDR3 in DNA: TGTGCCAGCAGAAGGGGCGGGGTATCCGGCTACACCTTC.

The chain carries TRBV30 and TRBJ1-5; 8 nucleotides line up with TRBD1. CDR3 length: 14 residues. Trimming cost V 0 bases and J 5 bases; bases outside gene matches: 3. Germline V lookup: CDR1 GTSNPN, CDR2 SVGIG (reference sequence). CDR3 amino acids: CAWSVGQGYQPQHF. The CDR3 region has the DNA TGTGCCTGGAGTGTAGGACAGGGTTATCAGCCCCAGCATTTT.

In regard to this clone: The junction departs from germline at one end; a sequencing error may be responsible. This same CDR3 is encoded by further DNA sequences in the sample. This sequence joins TRBV9 and TRBJ1-6; TRBD1 might be the D (5 bases). Germline CDR1 and CDR2: SGDLS and YYNGEE. The CDR3 extends over 15 amino acids. CDR3 nucleotides: TGTGCCAGCAGCCCAGGCCAGGGCTATAATTCACCCCTACACTTT. Translating gives CASSPGQGYNSPLHF.